Sequencing of this T cell receptor beta chain was carried out in a study of T cells expressing NK-cell markers (dated by TCRdb to 2019 to 2021). Background for the entire study: Three sorted T-cell subsets (CD3+CD56+NKG2C+, CD3+CD56+NKG2C- and CD3+CD56-NKG2C+) from 7 to 9 donors had their TCR beta-chain repertoires profiled. Among the eight sequenced donors, seven were HCMV-seropositive and one was HCMV-seronegative. Randomly selected healthy volunteers, three men and five women, were used as the eight sequenced donors. Illumina HiSeq 2000/2500, MiSeq or NextSeq was used to sequence libraries as 2 x 150 bp reads.

HCMV-specific IgG was detected in serum with a commercial ELISA kit to determine HCMV serostatus. Ficoll density gradient centrifugation was used to isolate peripheral blood mononuclear cells from blood. What the authors observed across the whole study: It remained unclear whether the expanded NKG2C-expressing T cell clones were specific for HCMV antigens. Those dominant clonotypes were again the most abundant among CD3+CD56-NKG2C+ cells in a handful of donors, at about 25-60.1%. In over five donors, the dominant CD3+CD56+NKG2C+ clonotypes were found to rank among the top 10 CD8+ clonotypes and to make up about 1.0-8% of CD8+ T cells.

As regards this clonotype: Its antigen is still unknown.

The CDR3 goes from the cysteine to the phenylalanine over 14 residues. No DNA is listed. Sequencing was performed on an Illumina HiSeq 2000. TCR beta cDNA libraries were made by 5'RACE template switching that added a universal primer site and unique molecular identifiers. Synthesis of cDNA was primed from the TCR beta constant segment and was followed by two consecutive PCR amplification steps. From the authors' description of their analysis: MIGEC handled demultiplexing of the reads and grouping by UMI, while MiTCR was used to assemble and quantify clonotypes. Only TCR cDNA sequences supported by at least two reads were kept to exclude erroneous sequences. The tcR package was used for downstream repertoire analysis, and clonotypes were matched between fractions using CDR3 nucleotide sequence together with V segment. VDJmatch was used to annotate antigen specificity against VDJdb, with one amino acid substitution in CDR3 allowed. With the reads reprocessed by TCRdb, a single entry stands for each CDR3 protein sequence and no DNA is reported. The V and J calls here are based on TCRdb, not the publication. The sample's own table lists fewer than 400,000 distinct CDR3 sequences. About 10% of the sample comes from the top ten.

Input material: blood T cells: a sorted CD56 or NKG2C T cell subset, CD4+ or CD8+ T cells, or bulk PBMC T cells (not recorded which). The chain links TRBV12-3 or TRBV12-4 with TRBJ2-4; TCRdb lists TRBD2, though no DNA is available to test this call. The receptor was isolated from a woman aged 50 to 65 in good health. Donor details come from another sample of the same person, matched by shared clones. The CDR3 protein is CASSASGRRHIQYF.